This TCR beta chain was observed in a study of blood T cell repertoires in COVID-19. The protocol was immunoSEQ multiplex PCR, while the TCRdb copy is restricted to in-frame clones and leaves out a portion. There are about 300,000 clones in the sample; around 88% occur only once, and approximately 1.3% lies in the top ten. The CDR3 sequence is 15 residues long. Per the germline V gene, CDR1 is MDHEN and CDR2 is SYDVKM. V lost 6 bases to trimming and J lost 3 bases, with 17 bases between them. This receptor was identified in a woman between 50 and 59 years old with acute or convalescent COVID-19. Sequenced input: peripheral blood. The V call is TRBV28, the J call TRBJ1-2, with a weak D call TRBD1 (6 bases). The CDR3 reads CASSLGGTIDYGYTF. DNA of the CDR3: TGTGCCAGCAGCCTAGGGGGAACTATCGACTATGGCTACACCTTC.